Sequencing of this T cell receptor (beta chain) was carried out in a study of T cell repertoires and HLA-DP antigens. In the study overall: One alloantigen had roughly nine groove amino acid differences from self, the other one.

Regarding this clone: Its cognate antigen is unknown.

V lost 5 bases, J lost 6 bases, and 8 bases lay in between. There are 12 residues in the CDR3. The germline V gene encodes CDR1 SGHRS and CDR2 YFSETQ. Whole-study results and caveats: Average cumulative frequency of previously undetected clones was under 40% against one allele and under 55% against the other. Sorted CD137+ cells had clonality roughly 0.4 against both alloantigens, versus about 0.041 pre-culture.

Primers targeted 54 TRBV and 13 TRBJ segments. Using immunoSEQ multiplex PCR, the repertoire was profiled, and TCRdb retains in-frame clones only, with some absent. The data hold some 110,000 clones, with around 93% observed a single time. Sequencing was carried out using CD4+ T cells from PBMCs. The rearrangement uses TRBV5-1 and TRBJ1-4, with D perhaps TRBD1 (6 bases). This receptor was taken from a woman between 18 and 29 years old in good health and CMV-seronegative. CDR3: CASRWTDEKLFF. The DNA for the CDR3 is TGCGCCAGCAGGTGGACAGATGAAAAACTGTTTTTT.